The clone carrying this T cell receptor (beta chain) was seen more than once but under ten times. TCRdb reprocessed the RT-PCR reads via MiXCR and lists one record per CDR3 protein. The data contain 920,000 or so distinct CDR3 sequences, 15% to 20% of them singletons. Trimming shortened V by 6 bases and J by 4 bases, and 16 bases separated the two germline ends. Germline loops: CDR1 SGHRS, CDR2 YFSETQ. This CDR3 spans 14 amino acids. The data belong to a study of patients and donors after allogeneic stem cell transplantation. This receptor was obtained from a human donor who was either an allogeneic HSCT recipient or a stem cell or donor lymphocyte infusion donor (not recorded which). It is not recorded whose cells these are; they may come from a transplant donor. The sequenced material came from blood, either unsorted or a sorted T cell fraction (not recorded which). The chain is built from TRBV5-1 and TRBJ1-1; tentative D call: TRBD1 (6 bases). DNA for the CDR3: TGCGCCAGCATCAGGGATGGGGGCGGCACTGAAGCTTTCTTT. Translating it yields CASIRDGGGTEAFF.